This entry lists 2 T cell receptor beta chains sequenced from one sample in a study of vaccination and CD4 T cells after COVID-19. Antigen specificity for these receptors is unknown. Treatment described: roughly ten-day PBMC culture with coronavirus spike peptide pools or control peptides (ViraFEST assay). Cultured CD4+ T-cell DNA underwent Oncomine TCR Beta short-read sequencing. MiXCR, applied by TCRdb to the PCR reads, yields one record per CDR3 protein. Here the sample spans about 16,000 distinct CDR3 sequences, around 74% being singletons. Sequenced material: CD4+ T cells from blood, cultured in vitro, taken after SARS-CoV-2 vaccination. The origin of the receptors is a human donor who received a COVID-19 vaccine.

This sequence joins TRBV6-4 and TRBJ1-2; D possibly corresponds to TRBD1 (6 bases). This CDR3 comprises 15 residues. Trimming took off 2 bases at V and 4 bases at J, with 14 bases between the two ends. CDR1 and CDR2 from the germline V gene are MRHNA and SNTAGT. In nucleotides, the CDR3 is TGTGCCAGCAGTGACGGGCCAGGGGATCGCTATGGCTACACCTTC. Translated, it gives CASSDGPGDRYGYTF.

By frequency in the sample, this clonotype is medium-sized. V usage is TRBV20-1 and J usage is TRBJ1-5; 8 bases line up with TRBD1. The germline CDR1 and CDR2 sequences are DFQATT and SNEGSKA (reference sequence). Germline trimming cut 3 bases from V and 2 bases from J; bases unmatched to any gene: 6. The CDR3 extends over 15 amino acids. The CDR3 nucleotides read TGCAGTGCTAGCACAGGGGGAGTGGGCAATCAGCCCCAGCATTTT. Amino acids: CSASTGGVGNQPQHF.